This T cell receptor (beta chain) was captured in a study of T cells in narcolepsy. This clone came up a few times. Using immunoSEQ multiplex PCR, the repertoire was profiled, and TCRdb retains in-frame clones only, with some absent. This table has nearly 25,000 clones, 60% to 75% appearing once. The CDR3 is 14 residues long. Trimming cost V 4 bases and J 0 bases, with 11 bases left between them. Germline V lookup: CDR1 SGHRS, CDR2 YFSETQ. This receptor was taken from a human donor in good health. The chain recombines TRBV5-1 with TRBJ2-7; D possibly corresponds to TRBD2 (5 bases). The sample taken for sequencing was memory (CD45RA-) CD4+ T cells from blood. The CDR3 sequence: CASSPGSISYEQYF. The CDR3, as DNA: TGCGCCAGCAGCCCGGGGAGCATCTCCTACGAGCAGTACTTC.